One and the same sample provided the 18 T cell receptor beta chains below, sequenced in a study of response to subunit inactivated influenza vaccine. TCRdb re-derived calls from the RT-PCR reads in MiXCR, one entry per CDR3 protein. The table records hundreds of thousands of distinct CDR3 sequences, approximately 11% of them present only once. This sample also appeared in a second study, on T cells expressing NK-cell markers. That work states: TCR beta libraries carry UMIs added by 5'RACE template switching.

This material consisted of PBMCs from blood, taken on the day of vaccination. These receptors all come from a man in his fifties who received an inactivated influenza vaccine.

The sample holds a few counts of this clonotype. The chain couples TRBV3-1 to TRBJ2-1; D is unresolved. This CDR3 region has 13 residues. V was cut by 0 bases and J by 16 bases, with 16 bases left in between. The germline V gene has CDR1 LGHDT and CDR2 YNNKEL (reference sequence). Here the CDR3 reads CASSQDLPAMVFF. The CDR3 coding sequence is TGTGCCAGCAGCCAAGATCTCCCCGCTATGGTCTTCTTC.

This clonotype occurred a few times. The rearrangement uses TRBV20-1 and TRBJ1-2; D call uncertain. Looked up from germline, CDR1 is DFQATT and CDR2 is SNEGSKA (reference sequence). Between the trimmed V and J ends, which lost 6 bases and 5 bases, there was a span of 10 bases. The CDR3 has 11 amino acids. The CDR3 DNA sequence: TGCAGTGCCTCGATGGGGTATGGCTACACCTTC. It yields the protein CSASMGYGYTF.

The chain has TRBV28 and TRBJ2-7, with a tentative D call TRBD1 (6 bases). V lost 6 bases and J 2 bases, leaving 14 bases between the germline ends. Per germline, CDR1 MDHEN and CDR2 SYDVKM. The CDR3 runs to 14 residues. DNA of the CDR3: TGTGCCAGCAGCATTCCAGGGGCAGCCTACGAGCAGTACTTC. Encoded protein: CASSIPGAAYEQYF.

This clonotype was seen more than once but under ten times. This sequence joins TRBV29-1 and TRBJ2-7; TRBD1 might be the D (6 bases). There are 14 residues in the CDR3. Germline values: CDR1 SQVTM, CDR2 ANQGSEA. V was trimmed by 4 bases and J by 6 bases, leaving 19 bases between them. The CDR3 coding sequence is TGCAGCGTTGGAGGACAGAGCCGAACGGGCGAGCAGTACTTC. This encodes CSVGGQSRTGEQYF.

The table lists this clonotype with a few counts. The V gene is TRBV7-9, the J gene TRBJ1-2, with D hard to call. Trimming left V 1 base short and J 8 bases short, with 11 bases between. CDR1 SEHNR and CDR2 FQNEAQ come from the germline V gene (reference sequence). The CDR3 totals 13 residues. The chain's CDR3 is CASSLDVTLGYTF. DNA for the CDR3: TGTGCCAGCAGCTTAGATGTCACGCTCGGCTACACCTTC.

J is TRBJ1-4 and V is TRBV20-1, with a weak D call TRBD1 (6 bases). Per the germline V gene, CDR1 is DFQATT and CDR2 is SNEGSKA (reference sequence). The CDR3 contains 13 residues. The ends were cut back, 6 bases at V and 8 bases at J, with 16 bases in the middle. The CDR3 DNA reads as TGCAGTGCCGCCTACAGGGCGGGGGAAAAACTGTTTTTT. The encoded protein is CSAAYRAGEKLFF.

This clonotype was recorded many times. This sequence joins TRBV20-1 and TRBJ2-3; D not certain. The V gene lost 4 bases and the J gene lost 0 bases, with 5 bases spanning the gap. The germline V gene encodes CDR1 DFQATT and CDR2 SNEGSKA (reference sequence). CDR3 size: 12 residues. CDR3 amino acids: CSATDSTDTQYF. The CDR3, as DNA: TGCAGTGCTACCGACAGCACAGATACGCAGTATTTT.

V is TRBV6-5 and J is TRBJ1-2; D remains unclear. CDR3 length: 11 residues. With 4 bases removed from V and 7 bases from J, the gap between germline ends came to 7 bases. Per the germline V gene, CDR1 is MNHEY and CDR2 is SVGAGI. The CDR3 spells CASSSDFGYTF. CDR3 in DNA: TGTGCCAGCAGTTCGGACTTTGGCTACACCTTC.

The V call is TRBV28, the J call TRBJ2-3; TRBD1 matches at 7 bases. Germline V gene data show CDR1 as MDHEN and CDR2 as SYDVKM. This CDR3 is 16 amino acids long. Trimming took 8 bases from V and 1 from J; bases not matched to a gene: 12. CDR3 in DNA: TGTGCCAGCCCCCCCCCGAAGGGGGCCGGCACAGATACGCAGTATTTT. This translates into CASPPPKGAGTDTQYF.

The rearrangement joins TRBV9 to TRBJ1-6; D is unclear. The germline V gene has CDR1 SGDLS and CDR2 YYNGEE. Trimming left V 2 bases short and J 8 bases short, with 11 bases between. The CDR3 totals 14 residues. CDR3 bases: TGTGCCAGCAGCGTCGGCCTTTCCGATTCACCCCTCCACTTT. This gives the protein CASSVGLSDSPLHF.

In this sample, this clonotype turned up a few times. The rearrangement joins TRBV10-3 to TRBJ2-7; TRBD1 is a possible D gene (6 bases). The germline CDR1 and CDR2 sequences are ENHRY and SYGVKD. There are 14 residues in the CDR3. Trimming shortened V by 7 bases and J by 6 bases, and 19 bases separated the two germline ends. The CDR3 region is CAINNDRLALEQYF. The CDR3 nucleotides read TGTGCCATCAATAACGACAGGTTAGCTCTCGAGCAGTACTTC.

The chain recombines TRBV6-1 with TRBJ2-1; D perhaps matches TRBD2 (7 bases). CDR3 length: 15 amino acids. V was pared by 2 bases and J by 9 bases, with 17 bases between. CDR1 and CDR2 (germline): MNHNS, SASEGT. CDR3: CASSERLFGGAEQFF. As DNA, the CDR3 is TGTGCCAGCAGTGAAAGACTGTTTGGGGGGGCTGAGCAGTTCTTC.

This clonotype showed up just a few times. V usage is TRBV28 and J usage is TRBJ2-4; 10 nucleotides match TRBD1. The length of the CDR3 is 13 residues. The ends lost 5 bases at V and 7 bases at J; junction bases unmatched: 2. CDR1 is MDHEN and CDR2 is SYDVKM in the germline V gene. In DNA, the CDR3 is TGTGCCAGCAGTCCGGACAGGGGGAACATTCAGTACTTC. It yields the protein CASSPDRGNIQYF.

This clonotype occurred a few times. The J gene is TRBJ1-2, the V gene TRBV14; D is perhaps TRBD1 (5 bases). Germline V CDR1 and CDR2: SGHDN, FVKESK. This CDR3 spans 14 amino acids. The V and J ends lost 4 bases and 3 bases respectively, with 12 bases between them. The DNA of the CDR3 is TGTGCCAGCAGCCCCGGGACGCTCCACTATGGCTACACCTTC. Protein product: CASSPGTLHYGYTF.

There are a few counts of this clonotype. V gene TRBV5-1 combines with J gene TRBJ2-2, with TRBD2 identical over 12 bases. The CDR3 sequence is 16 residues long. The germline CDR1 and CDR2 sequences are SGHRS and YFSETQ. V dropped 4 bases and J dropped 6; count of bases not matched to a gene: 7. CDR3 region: CASSLRLAGVPGELFF. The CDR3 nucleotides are TGCGCCAGCAGCCTGAGACTAGCGGGGGTTCCCGGGGAGCTGTTTTTT.

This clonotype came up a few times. The DNA of the CDR3 is TGTGCCAGCAGTCGTAATTCACCCCTCCACTTT. Protein sequence: CASSRNSPLHF. This chain joins TRBV12-3 or TRBV12-4 and TRBJ1-6; unclear D gene. The CDR3 is made up of 11 amino acids. The V end lost 5 bases, the J end lost 6 bases, and 2 bases lay between the germline ends.

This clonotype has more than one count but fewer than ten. CDR3 coding DNA: TGTGCCAGCAGCTTTAGTTCCAGCGGGGGGTCCACAGATACGCAGTATTTT. Translation gives CASSFSSSGGSTDTQYF. The genes are TRBV11-3 and TRBJ2-3, with 9 bases fitting TRBD2. The CDR3 is 17 amino acids. Germline loops: CDR1 SGHNT, CDR2 YENEEA. After removal of 3 bases from V and 2 bases from J, the junction contained 9 bases not matched to a gene.

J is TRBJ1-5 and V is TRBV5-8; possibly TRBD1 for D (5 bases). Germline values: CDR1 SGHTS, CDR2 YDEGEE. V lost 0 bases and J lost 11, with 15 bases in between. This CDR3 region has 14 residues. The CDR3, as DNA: TGTGCCAGCAGCTTGGTGGAAACCAAAGGGGCCCAGCATTTT. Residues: CASSLVETKGAQHF.